Following are 9 T cell receptor beta chains from one sample sequenced in a study of spatial heterogeneity in lung cancer. Each CDR3 protein is one row after TCRdb ran MiXCR on the 5' RACE reads. The sample carries roughly 9,900 distinct CDR3 sequences, about 23% recorded once. Regarding time point: blood at routine non-recurrence follow-up after resection. Sequenced here: PBMCs, sampled at follow-up. The receptors here all came from a female donor with early-stage non-small cell lung cancer.

This clonotype was seen only a few times. This sequence joins TRBV7-3 and TRBJ2-6, with unresolved D. This CDR3 comprises 16 residues. Trimming removed 1 base at V and 0 bases at J, with 7 bases between. Germline CDR1 is SGHTA and CDR2 is FQGTGA. CDR3 sequence: CASSLIHGSGANVLTF. In DNA form, the CDR3 reads TGTGCCAGCAGCTTAATACACGGCTCTGGGGCCAACGTCCTGACTTTC.

This clonotype was recorded once. This rearrangement joins TRBV7-2 to TRBJ2-5, with D perhaps TRBD1 (6 bases). The CDR3 consists of 13 residues. The V gene's germline CDR1 is SGHTA and CDR2 FQGNSA. Deletions cut 5 bases from V and 7 bases from J, with 14 bases between. The CDR3 bases are TGTGCCAGCAGCCCCCGACAGGATGGGACCCAGTACTTC. Residues: CASSPRQDGTQYF.

This clonotype turned up a few times. The chain recombines TRBV12-3 or TRBV12-4 with TRBJ2-7; 8 nucleotides align to TRBD1. The V gene end was trimmed by 6 bases and the J gene end by 2 bases; junction bases not matched to a gene: 9. This CDR3 region has 15 residues. CDR3 sequence (DNA): TGTGCCAGCAGAAAAACCGGGACAGGAGCCTACGAGCAGTACTTC. Its protein is CASRKTGTGAYEQYF.

The CDR3 DNA follows: TGTGCCAGTAGTATAGGTTATCGGGACTATGGCTACACCTTC. Its protein is CASSIGYRDYGYTF. This chain connects TRBV19 to TRBJ1-2; D is unresolved. V was shortened by 1 base and J by 3 bases, with 9 bases between the two germline ends. Germline V gene data show CDR1 as LNHDA and CDR2 as SQIVND (reference sequence). This CDR3 region has 14 residues. Full variable domain (outside the CDR3, taken from reference TRBV19 and TRBJ1-2): DGGITQSPKYLFRKEGQNVTLSCEQNLNHDAMYWYRQDPGQGLRLIYYSQIVNDFQKGDIAEGYSVSREKKESFPLTVTSAQKNPTAFYLCASSIGYRDYGYTFGSGTRLTVV.

This chain joins TRBV6-5 and TRBJ2-7; 9 bases are shared with TRBD2. Losses at the gene ends were 2 bases for V and 6 bases for J; bases not matched to a gene: 8. The CDR3 totals 15 residues. Germline CDR1 reads MNHEY; CDR2 reads SVGAGI. The CDR3 here is CASSYGGGAGGEQYF. CDR3 coding DNA: TGTGCCAGCAGTTACGGCGGGGGGGCCGGCGGCGAGCAGTACTTC.

The V gene is TRBV12-3 or TRBV12-4, the J gene TRBJ2-3; the match to TRBD2 covers 7 bases. V was pared by 7 bases and J by 0 bases, with 4 bases of the junction left unmatched. The CDR3 has 14 amino acids. The CDR3 spells CASTGTTSTDTQYF. CDR3 DNA sequence: TGTGCCAGCACCGGGACTACTAGCACAGATACGCAGTATTTT.

This clonotype showed up just a few times. This rearrangement joins TRBV20-1 to TRBJ1-6, with D hard to call. Deletions cut 5 bases from V and 0 bases from J, with 5 bases between. Looked up from germline, CDR1 is DFQATT and CDR2 is SNEGSKA (reference sequence). This CDR3 spans 13 amino acids. The DNA of the CDR3 is TGCAGTGCTTTCAGCTCCTATAATTCACCCCTCCACTTT. Amino acid sequence: CSAFSSYNSPLHF.

In this sample, this clonotype turned up a few times. The chain recombines TRBV20-1 with TRBJ2-7; D perhaps matches TRBD1 (6 bases). Germline V gene sequence: CDR1 DFQATT, CDR2 SNEGSKA (reference sequence). Trimming took off 1 base at V and 5 bases at J, with 21 bases between the two ends. The CDR3 length is 16 residues. CDR3 protein: CSARAPGRGRGHEQYF. The CDR3 nucleotides read TGCAGTGCTAGAGCTCCGGGCAGGGGACGGGGCCACGAGCAGTACTTC.

The chain joins TRBV30 to TRBJ2-1; TRBD2 matches at 11 bases. J was trimmed by 4 bases and V by 3 bases; bases with no gene match: 5. CDR1 and CDR2 (germline): GTSNPN, SVGIG (reference sequence). The CDR3 runs 15 residues. The DNA for the CDR3 is TGTGCCTGGAGGGCGGGACTAGCGGATTACAATGAGCAGTTCTTC. Its translation: CAWRAGLADYNEQFF.